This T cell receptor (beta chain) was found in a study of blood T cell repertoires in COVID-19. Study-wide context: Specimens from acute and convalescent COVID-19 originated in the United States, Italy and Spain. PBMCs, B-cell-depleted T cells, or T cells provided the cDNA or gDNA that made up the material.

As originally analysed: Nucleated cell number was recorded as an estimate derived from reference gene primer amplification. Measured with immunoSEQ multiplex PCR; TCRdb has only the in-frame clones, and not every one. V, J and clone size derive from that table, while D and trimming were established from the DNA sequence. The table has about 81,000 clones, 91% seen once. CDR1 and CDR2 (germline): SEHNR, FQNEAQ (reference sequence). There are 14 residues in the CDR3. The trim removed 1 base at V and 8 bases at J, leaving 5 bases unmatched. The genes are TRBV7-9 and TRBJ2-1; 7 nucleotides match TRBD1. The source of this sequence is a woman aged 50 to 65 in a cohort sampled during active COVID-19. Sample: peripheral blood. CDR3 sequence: CASSLGWQGDEQFF. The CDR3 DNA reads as TGTGCCAGCAGCTTAGGTTGGCAGGGGGATGAGCAGTTCTTC.